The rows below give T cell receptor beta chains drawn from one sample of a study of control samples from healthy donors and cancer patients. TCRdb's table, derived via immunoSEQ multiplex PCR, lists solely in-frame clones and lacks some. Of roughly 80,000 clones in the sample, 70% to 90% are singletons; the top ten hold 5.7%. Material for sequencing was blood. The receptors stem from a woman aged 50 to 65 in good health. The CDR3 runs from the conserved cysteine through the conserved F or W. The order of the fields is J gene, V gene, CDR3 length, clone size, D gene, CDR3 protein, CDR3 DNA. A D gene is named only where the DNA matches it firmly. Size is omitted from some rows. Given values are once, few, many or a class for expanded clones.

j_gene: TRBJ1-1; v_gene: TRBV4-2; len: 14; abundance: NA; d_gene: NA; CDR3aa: CASSQDGMNTEAFF; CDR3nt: TGTGCCAGCAGCCAAGATGGCATGAACACTGAAGCTTTCTTT
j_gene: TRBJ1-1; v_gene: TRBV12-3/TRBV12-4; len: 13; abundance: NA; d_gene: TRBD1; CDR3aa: CASSFQGATEAFF; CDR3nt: TGTGCCAGCAGTTTCCAGGGGGCCACTGAAGCTTTCTTT
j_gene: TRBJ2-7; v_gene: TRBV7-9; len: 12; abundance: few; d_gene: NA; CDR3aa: CASSFGSYEQYF; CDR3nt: TGTGCCAGCAGCTTTGGCTCCTACGAGCAGTACTTC
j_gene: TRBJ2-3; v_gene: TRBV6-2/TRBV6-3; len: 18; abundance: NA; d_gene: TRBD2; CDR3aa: CASSYSSFAGGHTDTQYF; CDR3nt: TGTGCCAGCAGTTACTCGTCGTTTGCGGGGGGGCACACAGATACGCAGTATTTT
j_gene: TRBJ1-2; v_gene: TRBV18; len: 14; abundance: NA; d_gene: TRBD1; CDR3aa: CASSEQGDGYGYTF; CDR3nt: TGTGCCAGCTCGGAACAGGGGGATGGCTATGGCTACACCTTC
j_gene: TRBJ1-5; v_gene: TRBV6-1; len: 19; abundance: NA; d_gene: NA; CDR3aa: CASSAIRTVVLYSNQPQHF; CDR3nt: TGTGCCAGCAGTGCCATCAGGACGGTCGTCTTATATAGCAATCAGCCCCAGCATTTT
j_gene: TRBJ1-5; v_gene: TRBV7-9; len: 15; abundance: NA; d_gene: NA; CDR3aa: CASSLDRDTDQPQHF; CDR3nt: TGTGCCAGCAGCTTAGATCGGGACACCGATCAGCCCCAGCATTTT
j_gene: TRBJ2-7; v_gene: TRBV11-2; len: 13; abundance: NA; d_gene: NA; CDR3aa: CASRAIGAYEQYF; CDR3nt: TGTGCCAGCAGAGCGATAGGTGCCTACGAGCAGTACTTC
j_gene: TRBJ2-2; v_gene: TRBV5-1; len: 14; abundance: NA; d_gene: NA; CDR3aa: CASRETVTAGELFF; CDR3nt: TGCGCCAGCAGGGAAACTGTCACAGCCGGGGAGCTGTTTTTT
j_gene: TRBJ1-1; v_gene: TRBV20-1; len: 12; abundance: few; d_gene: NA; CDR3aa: CSASKGQGEAFF; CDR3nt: TGCAGTGCTAGTAAAGGGCAGGGGGAAGCTTTCTTT
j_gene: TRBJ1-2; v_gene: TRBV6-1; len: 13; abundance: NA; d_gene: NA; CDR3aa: CASSENPNYGYTF; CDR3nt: TGTGCCAGCAGTGAAAATCCTAACTATGGCTACACCTTC
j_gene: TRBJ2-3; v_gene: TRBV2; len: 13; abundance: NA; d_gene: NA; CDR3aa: CARGGRGADTQYF; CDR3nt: TGTGCCAGGGGGGGCAGGGGCGCAGATACGCAGTATTTT
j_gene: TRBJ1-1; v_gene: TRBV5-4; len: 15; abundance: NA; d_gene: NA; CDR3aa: CASSPDRSLNTEAFF; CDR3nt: TGTGCCAGCAGCCCCGACCGATCACTTAACACTGAAGCTTTCTTT
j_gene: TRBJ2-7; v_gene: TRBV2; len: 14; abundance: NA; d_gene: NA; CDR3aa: CASSEYWGTYEQYF; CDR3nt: TGTGCCAGCAGTGAATACTGGGGCACCTACGAGCAGTACTTC
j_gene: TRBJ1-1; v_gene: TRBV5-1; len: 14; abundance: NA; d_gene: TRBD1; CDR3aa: CASSLASGGTEAFF; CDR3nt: TGCGCCAGCAGCTTGGCCTCAGGGGGCACTGAAGCTTTCTTT
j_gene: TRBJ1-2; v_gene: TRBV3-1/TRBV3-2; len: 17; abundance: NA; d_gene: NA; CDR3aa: CASSPRAGGTEDYGYTF; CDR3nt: TGTGCCAGCAGCCCGAGAGCGGGAGGGACGGAAGACTATGGCTACACCTTC
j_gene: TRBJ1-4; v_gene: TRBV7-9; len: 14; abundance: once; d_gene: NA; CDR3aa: CASSPGRDNEKLFF; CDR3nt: TGTGCCAGCAGCCCCGGAAGGGATAATGAAAAACTGTTTTTT
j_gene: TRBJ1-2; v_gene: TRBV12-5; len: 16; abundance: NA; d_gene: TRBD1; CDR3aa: CASGPPGTEPNYGYTF; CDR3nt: TGTGCTAGTGGTCCCCCGGGGACAGAACCTAACTATGGCTACACCTTC
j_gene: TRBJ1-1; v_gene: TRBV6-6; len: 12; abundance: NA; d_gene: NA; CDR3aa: CASSRLSTEAFF; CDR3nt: TGTGCCAGCAGTCGGCTGTCCACTGAAGCTTTCTTT
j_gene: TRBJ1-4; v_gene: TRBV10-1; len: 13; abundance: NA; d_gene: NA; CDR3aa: CASSDRGGEKLFF; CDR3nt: TGCGCCAGCAGTGACCGGGGTGGTGAAAAACTGTTTTTT
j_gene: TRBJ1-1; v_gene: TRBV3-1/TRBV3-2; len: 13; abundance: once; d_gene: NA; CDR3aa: CASSQDRTTRTFF; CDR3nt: TGTGCCAGCAGCCAAGACCGTACGACAAGAACTTTCTTT
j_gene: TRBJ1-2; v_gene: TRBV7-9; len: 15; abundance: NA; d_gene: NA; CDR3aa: CATDRGGELLNGYTF; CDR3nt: TGTGCCACCGACCGCGGAGGGGAACTTCTTAATGGCTACACCTTC
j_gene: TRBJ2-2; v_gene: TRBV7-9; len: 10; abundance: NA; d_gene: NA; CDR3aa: CASSFGELFF; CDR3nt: TGTGCCAGCAGCTTCGGGGAGCTGTTTTTT
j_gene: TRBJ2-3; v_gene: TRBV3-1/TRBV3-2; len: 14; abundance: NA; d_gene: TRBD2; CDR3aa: CASSFSGVADTQYF; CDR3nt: TGTGCCAGCAGCTTTAGCGGGGTTGCAGATACGCAGTATTTT
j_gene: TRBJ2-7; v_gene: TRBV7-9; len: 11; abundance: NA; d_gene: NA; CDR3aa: CASSRSYEQYF; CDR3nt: TGTGCCAGCAGCCGGTCCTACGAGCAGTACTTC
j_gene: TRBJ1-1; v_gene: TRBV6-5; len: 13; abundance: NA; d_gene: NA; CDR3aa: CASRVDYSAEAFF; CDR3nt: TGTGCCAGCAGAGTGGACTATTCCGCTGAAGCTTTCTTT
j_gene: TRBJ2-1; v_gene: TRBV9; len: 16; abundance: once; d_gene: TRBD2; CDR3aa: CASSPRLAATYNEQFF; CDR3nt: TGTGCCAGCAGCCCCAGACTAGCGGCTACCTACAATGAGCAGTTCTTC
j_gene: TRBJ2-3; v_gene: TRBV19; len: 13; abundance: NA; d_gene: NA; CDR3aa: CASRRAITDTQYF; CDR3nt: TGTGCCAGTAGGCGGGCAATCACAGATACGCAGTATTTT
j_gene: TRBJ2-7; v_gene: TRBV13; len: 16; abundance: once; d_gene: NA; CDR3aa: CASSLGSRGALHEQYF; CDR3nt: TGTGCCAGCAGCTTAGGCTCCAGGGGGGCTCTCCACGAGCAGTACTTC
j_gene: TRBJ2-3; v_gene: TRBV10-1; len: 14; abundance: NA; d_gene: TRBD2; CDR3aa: CASSESRGVDTQYF; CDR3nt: TGCGCCAGCAGTGAGTCCCGGGGGGTAGATACGCAGTATTTT
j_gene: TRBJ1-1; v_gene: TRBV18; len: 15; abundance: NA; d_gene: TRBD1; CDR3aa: CASSPSDRSNTEAFF; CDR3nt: TGTGCCAGCTCACCATCGGACAGGTCAAACACTGAAGCTTTCTTT
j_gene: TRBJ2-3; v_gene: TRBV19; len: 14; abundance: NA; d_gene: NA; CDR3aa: CASNFDRSTDTQYF; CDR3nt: TGTGCCAGTAACTTCGACCGTAGCACAGATACGCAGTATTTT
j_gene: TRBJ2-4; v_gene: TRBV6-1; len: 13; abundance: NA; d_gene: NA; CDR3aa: CASSEALGGIQYF; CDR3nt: TGTGCCAGCAGTGAAGCATTGGGCGGCATTCAGTACTTC
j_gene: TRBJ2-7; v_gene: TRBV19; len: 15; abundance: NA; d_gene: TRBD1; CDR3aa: CASTRGGQGNEEQYF; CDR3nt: TGTGCCAGTACCCGAGGGGGACAGGGGAATGAGGAGCAGTACTTC
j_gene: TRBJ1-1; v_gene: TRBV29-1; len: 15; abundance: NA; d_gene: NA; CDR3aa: CSVEGFGGRGTEAFF; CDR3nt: TGCAGCGTTGAAGGTTTCGGGGGAAGAGGTACTGAAGCTTTCTTT
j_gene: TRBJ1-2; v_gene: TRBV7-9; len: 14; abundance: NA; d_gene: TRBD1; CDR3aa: CASLLPGTGSGYTF; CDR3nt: TGTGCCAGCCTTTTACCCGGGACAGGGTCCGGCTACACCTTC
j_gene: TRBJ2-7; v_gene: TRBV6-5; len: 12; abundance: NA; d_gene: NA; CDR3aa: CASSTGYYEQYF; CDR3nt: TGTGCCAGCAGTACAGGGTACTACGAGCAGTACTTC
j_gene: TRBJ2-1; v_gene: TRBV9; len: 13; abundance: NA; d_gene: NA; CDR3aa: CASSETGPGEQFF; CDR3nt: TGTGCCAGCAGCGAGACCGGTCCAGGGGAGCAGTTCTTC
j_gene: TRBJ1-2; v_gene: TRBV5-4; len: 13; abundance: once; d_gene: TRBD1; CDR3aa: CASSPDRVYGYTF; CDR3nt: TGTGCCAGCAGCCCCGACAGGGTCTATGGCTACACCTTC
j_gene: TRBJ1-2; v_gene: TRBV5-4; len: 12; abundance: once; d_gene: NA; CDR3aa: CASSSWGYGYTF; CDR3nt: TGTGCCAGCAGCTCCTGGGGGTATGGCTACACCTTC
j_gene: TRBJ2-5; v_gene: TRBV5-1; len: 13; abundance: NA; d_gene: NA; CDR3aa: CASSWGVTETQYF; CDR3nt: TGCGCCAGCAGCTGGGGCGTAACCGAGACCCAGTACTTC
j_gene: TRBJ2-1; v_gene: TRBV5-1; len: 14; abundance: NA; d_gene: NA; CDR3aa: CASSLELAYNEQFF; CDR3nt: TGCGCCAGCAGCTTGGAATTAGCCTACAATGAGCAGTTCTTC
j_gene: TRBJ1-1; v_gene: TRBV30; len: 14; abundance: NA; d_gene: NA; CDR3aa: CAWSVLRGDTEAFF; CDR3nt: TGTGCCTGGAGTGTACTAAGAGGGGACACTGAAGCTTTCTTT
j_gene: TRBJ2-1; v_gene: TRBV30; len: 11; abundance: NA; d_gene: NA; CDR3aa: CAWSGFGEQFF; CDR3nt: TGTGCCTGGAGTGGGTTTGGTGAGCAGTTCTTC
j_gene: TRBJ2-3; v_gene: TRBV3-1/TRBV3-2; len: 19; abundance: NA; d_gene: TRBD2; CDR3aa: CASSQVVGLAGGRVDTQYF; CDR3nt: TGTGCCAGCAGCCAAGTTGTCGGACTAGCGGGGGGGCGGGTAGATACGCAGTATTTT
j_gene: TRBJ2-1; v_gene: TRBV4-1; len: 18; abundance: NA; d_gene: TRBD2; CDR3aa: CASSQVDLAGSSYNEQFF; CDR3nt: TGCGCCAGCAGCCAAGTCGATCTAGCGGGGTCCTCCTACAATGAGCAGTTCTTC
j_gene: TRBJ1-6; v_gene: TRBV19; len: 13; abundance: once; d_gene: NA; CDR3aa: CASSTRTNSPLHF; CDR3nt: TGTGCCAGTAGTACACGGACTAATTCACCCCTCCACTTT